A selection of T cell receptor beta chains follows, all from one sample in a study of blood T cells in healthy people across ages. TCRdb itself ran the 5' RACE reads through MiXCR, one entry per CDR3 protein. The table lists about a million distinct CDR3 sequences, around two fifths of them singletons, with around 13% in the top ten. Input material: blood. These receptor sequences come from a man aged 18-30 years in good health. CDR3s include the opening cysteine and the closing phenylalanine or tryptophan. Fields, in order: D gene, J gene, clone size, V gene, CDR3 protein, CDR3 DNA. A D gene is named only where the DNA matches it firmly. Only some rows state a clone size, as once, few, many or a class for expanded clones.

d_gene: .; j_gene: TRBJ1-2; abundance: few; v_gene: TRBV9; CDR3aa: CASSASGEGYGYTF; CDR3nt: TGTGCCAGCAGCGCATCAGGGGAGGGCTATGGCTACACCTTC
d_gene: TRBD1; j_gene: TRBJ1-1; abundance: .; v_gene: TRBV7-2; CDR3aa: CASSQRTGAEAFF; CDR3nt: TGTGCCAGCAGCCAACGGACAGGGGCTGAAGCTTTCTTT
d_gene: .; j_gene: TRBJ1-2; abundance: many; v_gene: TRBV12-3/TRBV12-4; CDR3aa: CASSPPARNYGYTF; CDR3nt: TGTGCCAGCAGTCCCCCGGCCCGCAACTATGGCTACACCTTC
d_gene: TRBD1; j_gene: TRBJ2-3; abundance: .; v_gene: TRBV24-1; CDR3aa: CATSDRSGGVTDTQYF; CDR3nt: TGTGCCACCAGTGACAGGTCAGGGGGCGTCACAGATACGCAGTATTTT
d_gene: .; j_gene: TRBJ2-3; abundance: few; v_gene: TRBV12-3/TRBV12-4; CDR3aa: CASSLWTKGDSSTDTQYF; CDR3nt: TGTGCCAGCAGTTTATGGACGAAGGGCGACTCTAGCACAGATACGCAGTATTTT
d_gene: TRBD1; j_gene: TRBJ1-1; abundance: few; v_gene: TRBV12-3/TRBV12-4; CDR3aa: CASSLRTGQNTEAFF; CDR3nt: TGTGCCAGCAGTCTACGGACAGGGCAGAACACTGAAGCTTTCTTT
d_gene: .; j_gene: TRBJ1-2; abundance: .; v_gene: TRBV4-2; CDR3aa: CASSPGTLRYGYTF; CDR3nt: TGTGCCAGCAGCCCCGGGACACTCCGCTATGGCTACACCTTC
d_gene: .; j_gene: TRBJ2-7; abundance: .; v_gene: TRBV6-5; CDR3aa: CASSYSREFSYEQYF; CDR3nt: TGTGCCAGCAGTTACTCGAGGGAATTCTCCTACGAGCAGTACTTC
d_gene: .; j_gene: TRBJ1-6; abundance: few; v_gene: TRBV6-2/TRBV6-3; CDR3aa: CASTWDIYNSPLHF; CDR3nt: TGTGCCAGCACCTGGGACATCTATAATTCACCCCTCCACTTT
d_gene: .; j_gene: TRBJ2-1; abundance: .; v_gene: TRBV29-1; CDR3aa: CSVAGRLVDEQFF; CDR3nt: TGCAGCGTTGCGGGACGGCTTGTTGATGAGCAGTTCTTC
d_gene: .; j_gene: TRBJ1-5; abundance: .; v_gene: TRBV6-2/TRBV6-3; CDR3aa: CASSYGESNQPQHF; CDR3nt: TGTGCCAGCAGTTACGGGGAGAGCAATCAGCCCCAGCATTTT
d_gene: .; j_gene: TRBJ2-5; abundance: many; v_gene: TRBV7-9; CDR3aa: CASSLNSLETQYF; CDR3nt: TGTGCCAGCAGCTTAAACTCTCTAGAGACCCAGTACTTC
d_gene: .; j_gene: TRBJ1-6; abundance: .; v_gene: TRBV20-1; CDR3aa: CSARGQGSSYNSPLHF; CDR3nt: TGCAGTGCTAGAGGGCAGGGGAGCTCCTATAATTCACCCCTCCACTTT
d_gene: .; j_gene: TRBJ1-1; abundance: .; v_gene: TRBV12-3/TRBV12-4; CDR3aa: CASSYTEAFF; CDR3nt: TGTGCCAGCAGTTACACTGAAGCTTTCTTT
d_gene: .; j_gene: TRBJ2-7; abundance: few; v_gene: TRBV7-2; CDR3aa: CASSLNPSPQYEQYF; CDR3nt: TGTGCCAGCAGCTTAAACCCCAGCCCCCAATACGAGCAGTACTTC
d_gene: TRBD1; j_gene: TRBJ1-1; abundance: .; v_gene: TRBV10-2; CDR3aa: CASLGQGRAEAFF; CDR3nt: TGCGCCAGCCTGGGACAGGGGAGGGCTGAAGCTTTCTTT
d_gene: .; j_gene: TRBJ1-5; abundance: .; v_gene: TRBV20-1; CDR3aa: CSARDGAQPQHF; CDR3nt: TGCAGTGCTAGAGATGGGGCTCAGCCCCAGCATTTT
d_gene: .; j_gene: TRBJ1-2; abundance: many; v_gene: TRBV3-1; CDR3aa: CASSQDDLRFRYGYTF; CDR3nt: TGTGCCAGCAGCCAAGATGATCTCCGATTTCGCTATGGCTACACCTTC
d_gene: .; j_gene: TRBJ2-7; abundance: few; v_gene: TRBV6-2/TRBV6-3; CDR3aa: CASTHGSYEQYF; CDR3nt: TGTGCCAGCACCCACGGGTCCTACGAGCAGTACTTC
d_gene: TRBD1; j_gene: TRBJ1-1; abundance: .; v_gene: TRBV5-6; CDR3aa: CASSRRTGAVNTEAFF; CDR3nt: TGTGCCAGCAGCCGAAGGACAGGGGCTGTAAACACTGAAGCTTTCTTT
d_gene: TRBD1; j_gene: TRBJ1-2; abundance: few; v_gene: TRBV20-1; CDR3aa: CSARTGRVPNYGYTF; CDR3nt: TGCAGTGCTAGGACAGGGCGGGTCCCTAACTATGGCTACACCTTC
d_gene: .; j_gene: TRBJ1-6; abundance: .; v_gene: TRBV15; CDR3aa: CVTSEGTPYNSPLHF; CDR3nt: TGCGTCACCAGCGAGGGGACACCGTATAATTCACCCCTCCACTTT
d_gene: .; j_gene: TRBJ2-1; abundance: few; v_gene: TRBV7-9; CDR3aa: CASSLAVSARYNEQFF; CDR3nt: TGTGCCAGCAGCTTAGCGGTTTCGGCCAGGTACAATGAGCAGTTCTTC
d_gene: .; j_gene: TRBJ1-1; abundance: few; v_gene: TRBV13; CDR3aa: CASSTNRVLGTEAFF; CDR3nt: TGTGCCAGCAGCACTAACAGGGTATTGGGCACTGAAGCTTTCTTT
d_gene: .; j_gene: TRBJ1-1; abundance: .; v_gene: TRBV7-2; CDR3aa: CASSLADIGTEAFF; CDR3nt: TGTGCCAGCAGCTTAGCTGATATCGGGACTGAAGCTTTCTTT
d_gene: TRBD1; j_gene: TRBJ1-4; abundance: once; v_gene: TRBV5-6; CDR3aa: CASSFGTGHEKLFF; CDR3nt: TGTGCCAGCAGCTTCGGGACAGGACATGAAAAACTGTTTTTT
d_gene: TRBD1; j_gene: TRBJ2-1; abundance: .; v_gene: TRBV10-3; CDR3aa: CAISETTGTGGTQFF; CDR3nt: TGTGCCATCAGTGAGACGACCGGGACAGGGGGTACCCAGTTCTTC
d_gene: .; j_gene: TRBJ1-2; abundance: few; v_gene: TRBV7-8; CDR3aa: CASSLGMEYYGYTF; CDR3nt: TGTGCCAGCAGCCTAGGGATGGAGTACTATGGCTACACCTTC
d_gene: .; j_gene: TRBJ2-3; abundance: many; v_gene: TRBV12-5; CDR3aa: CASSLGRVTDTQYF; CDR3nt: TGTGCCAGCAGCTTGGGCAGGGTCACAGATACGCAGTATTTT
d_gene: .; j_gene: TRBJ2-3; abundance: .; v_gene: TRBV24-1; CDR3aa: CATSDTLVDTQYF; CDR3nt: TGTGCCACCAGTGATACCTTAGTGGATACGCAGTATTTT
d_gene: .; j_gene: TRBJ1-5; abundance: few; v_gene: TRBV20-1; CDR3aa: CSARIDFDQPQHF; CDR3nt: TGCAGTGCTCGTATCGACTTTGACCAGCCCCAGCATTTT